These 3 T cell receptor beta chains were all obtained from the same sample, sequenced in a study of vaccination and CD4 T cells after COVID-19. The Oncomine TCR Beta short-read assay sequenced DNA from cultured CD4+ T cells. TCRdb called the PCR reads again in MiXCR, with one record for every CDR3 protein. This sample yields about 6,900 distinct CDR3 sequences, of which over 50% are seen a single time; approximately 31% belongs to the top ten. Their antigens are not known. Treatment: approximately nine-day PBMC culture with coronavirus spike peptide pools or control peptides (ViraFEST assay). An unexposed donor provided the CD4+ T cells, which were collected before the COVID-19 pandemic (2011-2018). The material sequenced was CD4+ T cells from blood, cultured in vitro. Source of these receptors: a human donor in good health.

The CDR3 coding sequence is TGTGCCAGCGGACGGGACAGGGTTGGCACTGAAGCTTTCTTT. Protein: CASGRDRVGTEAFF. The chain links TRBV2 to TRBJ1-1; 9 bases match TRBD1. Looked up from germline, CDR1 is SNHLY and CDR2 is FYNNEI. CDR3 size: 14 residues. J lost 4 bases, V lost 8 bases, and 8 bases had no gene match.

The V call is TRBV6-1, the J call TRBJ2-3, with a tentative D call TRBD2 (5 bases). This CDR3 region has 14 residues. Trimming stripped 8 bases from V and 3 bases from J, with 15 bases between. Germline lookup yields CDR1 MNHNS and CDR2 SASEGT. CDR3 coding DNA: TGTGCCAGCTTAGTGGGTAGCGCTACAGATACGCAGTATTTT. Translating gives CASLVGSATDTQYF.

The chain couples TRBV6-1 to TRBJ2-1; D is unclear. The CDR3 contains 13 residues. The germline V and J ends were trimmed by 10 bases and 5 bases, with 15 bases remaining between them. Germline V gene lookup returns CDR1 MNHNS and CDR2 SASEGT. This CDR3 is CATTLALDNEQFF. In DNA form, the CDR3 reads TGTGCCACCACCCTGGCCCTTGACAATGAGCAGTTCTTC.